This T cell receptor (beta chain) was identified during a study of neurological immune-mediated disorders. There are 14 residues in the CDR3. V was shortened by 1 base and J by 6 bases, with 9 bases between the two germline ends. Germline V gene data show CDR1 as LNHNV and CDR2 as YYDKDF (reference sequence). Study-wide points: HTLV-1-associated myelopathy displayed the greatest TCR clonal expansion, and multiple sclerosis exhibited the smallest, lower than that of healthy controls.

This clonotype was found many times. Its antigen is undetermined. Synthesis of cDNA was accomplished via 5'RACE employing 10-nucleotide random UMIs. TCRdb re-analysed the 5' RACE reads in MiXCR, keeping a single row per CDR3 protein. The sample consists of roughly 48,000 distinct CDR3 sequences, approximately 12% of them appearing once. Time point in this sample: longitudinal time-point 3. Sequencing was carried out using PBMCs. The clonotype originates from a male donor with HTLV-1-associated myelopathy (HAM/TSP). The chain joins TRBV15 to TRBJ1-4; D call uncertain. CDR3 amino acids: CATSRGGFDEKLFF. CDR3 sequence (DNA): TGTGCCACCAGCAGAGGAGGGTTCGATGAAAAACTGTTTTTT.